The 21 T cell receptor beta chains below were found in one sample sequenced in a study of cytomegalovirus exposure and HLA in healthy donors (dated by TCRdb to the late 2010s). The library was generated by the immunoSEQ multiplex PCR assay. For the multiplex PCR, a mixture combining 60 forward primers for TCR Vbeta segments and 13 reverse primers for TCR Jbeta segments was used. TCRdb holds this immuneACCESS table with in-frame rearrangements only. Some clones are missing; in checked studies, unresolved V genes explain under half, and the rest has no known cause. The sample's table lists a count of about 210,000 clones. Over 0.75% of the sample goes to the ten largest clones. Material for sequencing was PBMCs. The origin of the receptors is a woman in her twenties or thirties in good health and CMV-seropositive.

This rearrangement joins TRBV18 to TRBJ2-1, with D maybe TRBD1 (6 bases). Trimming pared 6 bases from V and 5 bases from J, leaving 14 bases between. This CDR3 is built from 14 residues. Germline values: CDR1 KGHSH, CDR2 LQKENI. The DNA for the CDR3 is TGTGCCAGCTCGCAACAGGGTGGTCACAATGAGCAGTTCTTC. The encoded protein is CASSQQGGHNEQFF.

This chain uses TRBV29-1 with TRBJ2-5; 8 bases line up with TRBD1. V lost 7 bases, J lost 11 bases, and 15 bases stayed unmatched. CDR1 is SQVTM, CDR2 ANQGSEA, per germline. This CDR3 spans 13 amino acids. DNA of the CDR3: TGCAGCGCCGCCCGGGACAGGTCCTTGGGGCAGTACTTC. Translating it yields CSAARDRSLGQYF.

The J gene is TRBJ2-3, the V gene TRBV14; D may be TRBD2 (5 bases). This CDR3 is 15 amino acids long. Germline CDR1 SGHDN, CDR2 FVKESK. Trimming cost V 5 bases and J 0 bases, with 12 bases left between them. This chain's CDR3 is CASSFGLASTDTQYF. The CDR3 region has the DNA TGTGCCAGCAGCTTTGGACTTGCGAGCACAGATACGCAGTATTTT.

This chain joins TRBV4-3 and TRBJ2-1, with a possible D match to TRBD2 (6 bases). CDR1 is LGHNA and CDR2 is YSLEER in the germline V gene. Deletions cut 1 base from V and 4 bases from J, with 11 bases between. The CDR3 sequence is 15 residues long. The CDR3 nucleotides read TGCGCCAGCAGCCAAGGCAGGGAGGCTTACAATGAGCAGTTCTTC. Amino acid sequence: CASSQGREAYNEQFF.

This chain's CDR3 is CASSVSRGAGSPLHF. The CDR3 DNA reads as TGTGCCAGCAGCGTCTCACGGGGGGCAGGTTCACCCCTCCACTTT. V is TRBV9 and J is TRBJ1-6, with D perhaps TRBD1 (6 bases). CDR1 and CDR2 from the germline V gene are SGDLS and YYNGEE. This CDR3 comprises 15 residues. V lost 2 bases, J lost 9 bases, and 15 bases lay in between.

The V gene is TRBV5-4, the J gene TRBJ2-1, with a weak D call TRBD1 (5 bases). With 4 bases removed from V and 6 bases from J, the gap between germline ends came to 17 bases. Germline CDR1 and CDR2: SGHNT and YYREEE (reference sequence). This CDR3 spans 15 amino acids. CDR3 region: CASSPGQGGVNEQFF. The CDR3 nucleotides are TGTGCCAGCAGCCCGGGCCAGGGTGGGGTCAATGAGCAGTTCTTC. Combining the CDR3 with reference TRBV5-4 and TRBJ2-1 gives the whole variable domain ETGVTQSPTHLIKTRGQQVTLRCSSQSGHNTVSWYQQALGQGPQFIFQYYREEENGRGNFPPRFSGLQFPNYSSELNVNALELDDSALYLCASSPGQGGVNEQFFGPGTRLTVL.

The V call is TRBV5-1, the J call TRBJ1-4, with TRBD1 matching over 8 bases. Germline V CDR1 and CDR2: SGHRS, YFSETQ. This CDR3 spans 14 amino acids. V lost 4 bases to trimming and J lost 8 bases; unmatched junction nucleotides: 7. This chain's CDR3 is CASSPGTGKEKLFF. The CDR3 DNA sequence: TGCGCCAGCAGCCCCGGGACAGGAAAGGAAAAACTGTTTTTT.

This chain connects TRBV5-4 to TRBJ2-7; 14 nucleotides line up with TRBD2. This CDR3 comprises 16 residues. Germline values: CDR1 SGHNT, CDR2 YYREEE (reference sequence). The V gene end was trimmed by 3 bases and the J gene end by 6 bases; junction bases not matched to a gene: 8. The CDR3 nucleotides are TGTGCCAGCAGCTCTGGACTAGCGGGGGGCCCGGGCGAGCAGTACTTC. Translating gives CASSSGLAGGPGEQYF.

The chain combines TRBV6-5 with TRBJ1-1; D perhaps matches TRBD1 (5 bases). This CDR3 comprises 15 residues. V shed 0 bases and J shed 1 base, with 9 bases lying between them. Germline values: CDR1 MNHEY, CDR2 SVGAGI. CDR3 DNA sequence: TGTGCCAGCAGTTACTCGTTGACAGCGAACACTGAAGCTTTCTTT. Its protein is CASSYSLTANTEAFF.

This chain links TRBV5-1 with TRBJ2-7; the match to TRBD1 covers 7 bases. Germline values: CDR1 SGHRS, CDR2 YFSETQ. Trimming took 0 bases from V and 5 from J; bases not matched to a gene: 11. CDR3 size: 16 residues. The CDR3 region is CASSLAPTGQGDEQYF. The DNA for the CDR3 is TGCGCCAGCAGCTTGGCTCCGACAGGGCAGGGGGACGAGCAGTACTTC.

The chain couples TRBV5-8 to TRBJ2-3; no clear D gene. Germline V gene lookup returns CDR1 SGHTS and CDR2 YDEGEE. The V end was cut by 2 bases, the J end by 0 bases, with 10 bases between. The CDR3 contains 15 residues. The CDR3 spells CASSFHLRSTDTQYF. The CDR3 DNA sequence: TGTGCCAGCAGCTTCCACTTGCGGAGCACAGATACGCAGTATTTT.

The CDR3 DNA reads TGTGCCGGAGGGACTAGCGGGAGATCCGATTACAATGAGCAGTTCTTC. Its protein product is CAGGTSGRSDYNEQFF. The chain has TRBV28 and TRBJ2-1; 14 bases map to TRBD2. The J segment lost 4 bases and the V segment lost 11 bases, leaving 10 bases of the junction unmatched. This CDR3 is built from 16 residues. In germline, CDR1 is MDHEN, CDR2 SYDVKM.

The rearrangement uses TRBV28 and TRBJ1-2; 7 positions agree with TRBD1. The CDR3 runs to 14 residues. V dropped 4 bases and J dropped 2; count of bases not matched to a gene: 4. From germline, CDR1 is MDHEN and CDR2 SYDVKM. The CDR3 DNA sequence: TGTGCCAGCAGTTCGACAGGGTGGAACTATGGCTACACCTTC. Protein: CASSSTGWNYGYTF.

CDR3 sequence: CASSAGAVYEQYF. The CDR3 region has the DNA TGTGCCAGCAGTGCAGGGGCGGTCTACGAGCAGTACTTC. The J gene is TRBJ2-7, the V gene TRBV2; possibly TRBD1 for D (6 bases). V was cut by 4 bases and J by 3 bases, with 10 bases left in between. CDR1 is SNHLY, CDR2 FYNNEI, per germline. CDR3 length: 13 residues.

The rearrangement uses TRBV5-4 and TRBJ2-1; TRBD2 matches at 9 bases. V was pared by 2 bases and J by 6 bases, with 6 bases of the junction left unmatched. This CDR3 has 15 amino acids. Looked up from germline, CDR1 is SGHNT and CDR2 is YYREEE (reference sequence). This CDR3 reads CASSFSGTSSNEQFF. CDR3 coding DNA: TGTGCCAGCAGCTTTTCGGGGACTAGCAGCAATGAGCAGTTCTTC.

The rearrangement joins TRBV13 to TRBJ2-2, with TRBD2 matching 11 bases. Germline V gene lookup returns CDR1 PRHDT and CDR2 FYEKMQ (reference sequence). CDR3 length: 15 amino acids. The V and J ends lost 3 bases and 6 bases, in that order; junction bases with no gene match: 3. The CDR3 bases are TGTGCCAGCAGCTTTACTAGCGGGAGTGCCGGGGAGCTGTTTTTT. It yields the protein CASSFTSGSAGELFF.

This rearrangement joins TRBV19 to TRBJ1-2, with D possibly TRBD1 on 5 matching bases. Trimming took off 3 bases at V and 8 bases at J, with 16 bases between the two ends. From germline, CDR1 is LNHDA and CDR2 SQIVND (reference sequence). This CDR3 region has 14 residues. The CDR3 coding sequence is TGTGCCAGTAGTATCGATGGGGGGTTCCGGGGCTACACCTTC. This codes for CASSIDGGFRGYTF. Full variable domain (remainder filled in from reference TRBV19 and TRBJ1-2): DGGITQSPKYLFRKEGQNVTLSCEQNLNHDAMYWYRQDPGQGLRLIYYSQIVNDFQKGDIAEGYSVSREKKESFPLTVTSAQKNPTAFYLCASSIDGGFRGYTFGSGTRLTVV.

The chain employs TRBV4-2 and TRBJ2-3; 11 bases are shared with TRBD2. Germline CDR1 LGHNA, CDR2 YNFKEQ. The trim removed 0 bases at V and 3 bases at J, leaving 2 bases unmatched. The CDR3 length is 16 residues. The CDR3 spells CASSQEASGGTDTQYF. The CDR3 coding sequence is TGTGCCAGCAGCCAAGAGGCTAGCGGGGGGACAGATACGCAGTATTTT.

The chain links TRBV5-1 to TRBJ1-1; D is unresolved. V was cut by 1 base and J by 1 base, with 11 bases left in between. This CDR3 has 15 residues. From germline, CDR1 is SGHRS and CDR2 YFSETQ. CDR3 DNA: TGCGCCAGCAGCTTGTCAACAGCCAAGAACACTGAAGCTTTCTTT. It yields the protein CASSLSTAKNTEAFF.

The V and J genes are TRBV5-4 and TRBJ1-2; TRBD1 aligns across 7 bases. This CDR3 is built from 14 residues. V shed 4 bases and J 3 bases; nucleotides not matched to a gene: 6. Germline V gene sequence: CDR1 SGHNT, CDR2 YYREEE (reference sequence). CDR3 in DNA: TGTGCCAGCAGCCGAGATACAGGGGACTATGGCTACACCTTC. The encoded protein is CASSRDTGDYGYTF.

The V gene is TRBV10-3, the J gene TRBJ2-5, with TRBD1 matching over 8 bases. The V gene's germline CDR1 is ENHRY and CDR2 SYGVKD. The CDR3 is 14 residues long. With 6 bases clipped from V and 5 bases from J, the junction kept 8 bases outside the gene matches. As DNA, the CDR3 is TGTGCCATCAGGCCGACAGGGGATGGGGAGACCCAGTACTTC. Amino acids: CAIRPTGDGETQYF.